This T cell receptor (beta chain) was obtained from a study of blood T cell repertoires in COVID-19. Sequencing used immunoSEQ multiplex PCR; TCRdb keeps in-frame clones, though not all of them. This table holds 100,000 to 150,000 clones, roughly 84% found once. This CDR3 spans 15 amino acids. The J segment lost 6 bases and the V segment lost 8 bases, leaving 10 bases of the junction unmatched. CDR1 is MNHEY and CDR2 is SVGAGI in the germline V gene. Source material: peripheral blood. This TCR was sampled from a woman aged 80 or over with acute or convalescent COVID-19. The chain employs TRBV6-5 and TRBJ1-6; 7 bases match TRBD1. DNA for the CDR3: TGTGCCAGCGCGGGACAGTTGGCCCGTAATTCACCCCTCCACTTT. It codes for CASAGQLARNSPLHF.